Presented here are 14 T cell receptor beta chains from one specimen sequenced in a study of regulatory T cells in long-lasting Graves disease. CDR3-region Arm-PCR and iRepertoire HTBI primers produced the TCR beta libraries. MiXCR, applied by TCRdb to the multiplex PCR reads, yields one record per CDR3 protein. Of over 500,000 distinct CDR3 sequences in the sample, about 16% are singletons; the top ten hold around a sixth. Sample time point: newly diagnosed GD, antithyroid drugs for less than 3 months. The TCR library was prepared using RNA isolated from PBMCs. This sample also appeared in a second study, on T cells in Graves' hyperthyroidism and ophthalmopathy.

The specimen was peripheral blood mononuclear cells (PBMCs), collected at new diagnosis, from a patient treated with antithyroid drugs. The receptors originated from a woman in her 30s with Graves disease.

In its sample, this clonotype was seen many times. J is TRBJ1-3 and V is TRBV7-2; D possibly corresponds to TRBD1 (5 bases). The CDR3 spans 15 residues. Germline loops: CDR1 SGHTA, CDR2 FQGNSA. V lost 3 bases and J 0 bases, leaving 9 bases between the germline ends. In DNA form, the CDR3 reads TGTGCCAGCAGCTTGAGGGGCTTCTCTGGAAACACCATATATTTT. Its protein product is CASSLRGFSGNTIYF.

The gene calls are TRBV6-1 and TRBJ2-7; D remains unclear. The CDR3 totals 12 residues. The germline gives CDR1 MNHNS, CDR2 SASEGT. The germline V and J ends were trimmed by 5 bases and 2 bases, with 7 bases remaining between them. Written as DNA, the CDR3 is TGTGCCAGCAGTACCCCCACCTACGAGCAGTACTTC. Translation: CASSTPTYEQYF.

This clonotype was observed a handful of times. The gene calls are TRBV20-1 and TRBJ2-7, with D possibly being TRBD2 (5 bases). The CDR3 has 15 amino acids. V lost 3 bases and J lost 2, with 17 bases in between. Germline assignment: CDR1 DFQATT and CDR2 SNEGSKA (reference sequence). The CDR3 bases are TGCAGTGCTAGCTTATACGGGATCCCGGCCTACGAGCAGTACTTC. This encodes CSASLYGIPAYEQYF.

The chain recombines TRBV5-1 with TRBJ2-1; the D gene could be TRBD1 or TRBD2 (5 bases each). The length of the CDR3 is 17 residues. CDR1 SGHRS and CDR2 YFSETQ come from the germline V gene. V lost 1 base and J lost 7, with 21 bases in between. Written as DNA, the CDR3 is TGCGCCAGCAGCTTGAATTTGAGGGGATCCTTGGGGAATGAGCAGTTCTTC. It translates to CASSLNLRGSLGNEQFF. Supplemented by reference TRBV5-1 and TRBJ2-1, the full variable domain reads KAGVTQTPRYLIKTRGQQVTLSCSPISGHRSVSWYQQTPGQGLQFLFEYFSETQRNKGNFPGRFSGRQFSNSRSEMNVSTLELGDSALYLCASSLNLRGSLGNEQFFGPGTRLTVL.

This clonotype was detected ten times or more. The chain uses TRBV7-9 and TRBJ2-2, with D perhaps TRBD1 (5 bases). The CDR3 has 12 residues. The germline V and J ends were trimmed by 4 bases and 6 bases, with 6 bases remaining between them. Per germline, CDR1 SEHNR and CDR2 FQNEAQ (reference sequence). The CDR3 DNA reads as TGTGCCAGCAGCTCAGGGTCCGGGGAGCTGTTTTTT. Protein product: CASSSGSGELFF. The whole variable domain, filled in from reference TRBV7-9 and TRBJ2-2, reads DTGVSQNPRHKITKRGQNVTFRCDPISEHNRLYWYRQTLGQGPEFLTYFQNEAQLEKSRLLSDRFSAERPKGSFSTLEIQRTEQGDSAMYLCASSSGSGELFFGEGSRLTVL.

A single count supports this clonotype. This rearrangement joins TRBV19 to TRBJ1-3; no reliable D call. The CDR3 length is 14 residues. V dropped 11 bases and J dropped 0 bases, with 14 bases sitting between them. From germline, CDR1 is LNHDA and CDR2 SQIVND (reference sequence). The CDR3, as DNA: TGTGCCTGCGTATTGTCAAGCTCTGGAAACACCATATATTTT. It is translated as CACVLSSSGNTIYF.

This clonotype has at least ten counts. J is TRBJ2-7 and V is TRBV20-1; possibly TRBD2 for D (5 bases). This CDR3 has 12 residues. Germline V gene sequence: CDR1 DFQATT, CDR2 SNEGSKA (reference sequence). The germline V and J ends were trimmed by 8 bases and 3 bases, with 14 bases remaining between them. The DNA for the CDR3 is TGCAGTCCGTCTGGAGGATTCTACGAGCAGTACTTC. The encoded protein is CSPSGGFYEQYF.

The table lists this clonotype with many counts. This rearrangement joins TRBV20-1 to TRBJ1-5; 12 bases are shared with TRBD1. Trimming removed 5 bases from V and 0 bases from J; junction bases left unmatched: 8. The length of the CDR3 is 17 residues. The germline CDR1 and CDR2 sequences are DFQATT and SNEGSKA (reference sequence). CDR3 loop: CSAPGGTGGHSNQPQHF. In DNA, the CDR3 is TGCAGTGCTCCAGGGGGGACAGGGGGCCATAGCAATCAGCCCCAGCATTTT.

This clonotype has a count of ten or more. The chain has TRBV5-1 and TRBJ2-2, with 14 bases lining up with TRBD2. The CDR3 has 18 residues. CDR1 SGHRS and CDR2 YFSETQ come from the germline V gene. V lost 3 bases to trimming and J lost 3 bases; unmatched junction nucleotides: 7. Here the CDR3 reads CASSWGLAGEGYTGELFF. The CDR3 nucleotides read TGCGCCAGCAGCTGGGGACTAGCGGGAGAAGGCTACACCGGGGAGCTGTTTTTT. Variable domain in full (rest from reference TRBV5-1 and TRBJ2-2): KAGVTQTPRYLIKTRGQQVTLSCSPISGHRSVSWYQQTPGQGLQFLFEYFSETQRNKGNFPGRFSGRQFSNSRSEMNVSTLELGDSALYLCASSWGLAGEGYTGELFFGEGSRLTVL.

This clonotype was seen only a few times. The chain is built from TRBV2 and TRBJ1-4; the D is unclear. This CDR3 is built from 12 residues. Trimming took off 9 bases at V and 7 bases at J, with 12 bases between the two ends. Germline lookup yields CDR1 SNHLY and CDR2 FYNNEI. The CDR3 sequence: CASGRRGEKLFF. The DNA for the CDR3 is TGTGCCAGTGGGAGGCGCGGTGAAAAACTGTTTTTT.

This clonotype appeared a few times. The rearrangement uses TRBV27 and TRBJ2-7; either TRBD1 or TRBD2 may fit D (6 bases each). The ends were cut back, 0 bases at V and 4 bases at J, with 16 bases in the middle. Germline V gene lookup returns CDR1 MNHEY and CDR2 SMNVEV (reference sequence). The CDR3 extends over 16 amino acids. CDR3 amino acids: CASSLSIRGPFYEQYF. The CDR3 DNA is TGTGCCAGCAGTTTATCGATCCGGGGGCCATTTTACGAGCAGTACTTC.

The V gene is TRBV28, the J gene TRBJ2-5; the D gene is possibly TRBD1 (6 bases). Trimming removed 4 bases at V and 2 bases at J, with 11 bases between. Germline values: CDR1 MDHEN, CDR2 SYDVKM. This CDR3 contains 14 residues. The CDR3 spells CASSSQGKQETQYF. The CDR3 DNA follows: TGTGCCAGCAGTTCCCAGGGGAAGCAAGAGACCCAGTACTTC.

The table lists this clonotype with many counts. This chain joins TRBV7-3 and TRBJ2-2; the D gene is possibly TRBD2 (5 bases). The CDR3 extends over 14 amino acids. Germline CDR1 SGHTA, CDR2 FQGTGA. V dropped 5 bases and J dropped 2 bases, with 9 bases sitting between them. CDR3 amino acids: CASSLLDNTGELFF. DNA for the CDR3: TGTGCCAGCAGCCTACTAGATAACACCGGGGAGCTGTTTTTT.

The chain has TRBV5-4 and TRBJ2-5, with D unresolved. The CDR3 sequence is 13 residues long. Germline V CDR1 and CDR2: SGHNT, YYREEE (reference sequence). The V gene lost 7 bases and the J gene lost 2 bases, with 12 bases spanning the gap. Here the CDR3 DNA reads TGTGCCAGCCGAAAGGGAATACAAGAGACCCAGTACTTC. It encodes CASRKGIQETQYF. Filled out from reference TRBV5-4 and TRBJ2-5, the complete variable domain reads ETGVTQSPTHLIKTRGQQVTLRCSSQSGHNTVSWYQQALGQGPQFIFQYYREEENGRGNFPPRFSGLQFPNYSSELNVNALELDDSALYLCASRKGIQETQYFGPGTRLLVL.